This passage covers 32 T cell receptor beta chains from one sample sequenced in a study of blood T cell repertoires in COVID-19 (dated by TCRdb to the early 2020s). Receptors were amplified or captured by the immunoSEQ multiplex PCR assay. This is the immuneACCESS table as TCRdb keeps it, with only in-frame sequences that have V and J called. A part of the clones is gone; compared with another copy, unresolved V genes explain less than half, and the rest is unexplained. The sample table holds 50,000 to 70,000 clones, of which 85% to 90% were seen once. The ten largest clones take up approximately 8% of the sample. The sequenced sample was peripheral blood. These receptors all come from a human donor with active COVID-19. The donor label of this sample is uncertain.

The chain uses TRBV10-1 and TRBJ2-1, with 8 positions matching TRBD1. The junction had 26 bases not matched to a gene; V was cut back by 6 bases and J by 4 bases. The CDR3 consists of 21 residues. The germline V gene has CDR1 WNHNN and CDR2 SYGVQD (reference sequence). The CDR3 bases are TGCGCCAGCAGCGACAGGTCGTTTGGACAGGGTAAAAGGGGCCGGTACAATGAGCAGTTCTTC. Translating gives CASSDRSFGQGKRGRYNEQFF.

The chain recombines TRBV6-6 with TRBJ1-3; TRBD1 aligns across 7 bases. The CDR3 is made up of 16 amino acids. Germline V gene data show CDR1 as MNHNY and CDR2 as SVGAGI (reference sequence). J gave up 4 bases and V 7 bases, and 13 bases lay outside the gene matches. The CDR3 sequence: CASTQLTGESGNTIYF. CDR3 DNA sequence: TGTGCCAGCACGCAATTAACAGGGGAATCCGGAAACACCATATATTTT.

This clone showed up just once. The J gene is TRBJ2-7, the V gene TRBV28, with 10 bases aligning to TRBD1. This CDR3 region has 14 residues. CDR1 is MDHEN and CDR2 is SYDVKM in the germline V gene. Germline trimming cut 6 bases from V and 5 bases from J; bases unmatched to any gene: 7. CDR3 in DNA: TGTGCCAGCAGAGGACAGGGGGGGAACGACGAGCAGTACTTC. Amino acids: CASRGQGGNDEQYF.

The chain employs TRBV27 and TRBJ2-7, with TRBD2 matching 8 bases. The CDR3 is 15 residues long. Germline CDR1 and CDR2: MNHEY and SMNVEV (reference sequence). Losses at the gene ends were 6 bases for V and 0 bases for J; bases not matched to a gene: 7. This chain's CDR3 is CASRASGFSSYEQYF. CDR3 in DNA: TGTGCCAGCAGGGCTAGCGGGTTTAGCTCCTACGAGCAGTACTTC.

V usage is TRBV27 and J usage is TRBJ1-2; 7 positions agree with TRBD1. This CDR3 contains 14 residues. With V trimmed by 0 bases and J by 2 bases, 0 bases remained unmatched. Germline loops: CDR1 MNHEY, CDR2 SMNVEV (reference sequence). The DNA for the CDR3 is TGTGCCAGCAGTTTATCAGGGGGCAACTATGGCTACACCTTC. Translated, it gives CASSLSGGNYGYTF.

The table lists this clone with a count of one. The chain employs TRBV30 and TRBJ2-5, with D tentatively TRBD1 (6 bases). The CDR3 contains 15 residues. V dropped 0 bases and J dropped 6 bases, with 17 bases sitting between them. From germline, CDR1 is GTSNPN and CDR2 SVGIG (reference sequence). CDR3 sequence (DNA): TGTGCCTGGAGTGTAGAGGGCAGGGGTATACAGACCCAGTACTTC. This encodes CAWSVEGRGIQTQYF.

This clone was observed once. The V gene is TRBV7-2, the J gene TRBJ2-1, with D maybe TRBD2 (7 bases). Germline V gene data show CDR1 as SGHTA and CDR2 as FQGNSA. Trimming took off 4 bases at V and 4 bases at J, with 17 bases between the two ends. CDR3 length: 16 amino acids. This CDR3 is CASSSGLGGAYNEQFF. DNA for the CDR3: TGTGCCAGCAGCTCCGGCCTGGGGGGGGCTTACAATGAGCAGTTCTTC.

The chain employs TRBV7-2 and TRBJ2-5; TRBD1 aligns across 8 bases. This CDR3 region has 16 residues. Unmatched junction bases numbered 6, after V lost 1 base and J lost 2 bases. The germline V gene encodes CDR1 SGHTA and CDR2 FQGNSA. This CDR3 reads CASSLEARGQQETQYF. CDR3 sequence (DNA): TGTGCCAGCAGCTTAGAGGCCAGGGGGCAACAAGAGACCCAGTACTTC.

This chain links TRBV5-5 with TRBJ1-1; 8 positions agree with TRBD1. The CDR3 is 14 residues long. The V gene end was trimmed by 9 bases and the J gene end by 4 bases; junction bases not matched to a gene: 11. Per germline, CDR1 SGHKS and CDR2 YYEKEE (reference sequence). CDR3 amino acids: CATTPGQVSTEAFF. CDR3 sequence (DNA): TGTGCCACTACACCGGGACAGGTTAGCACTGAAGCTTTCTTT.

The chain couples TRBV27 to TRBJ2-1; possible D gene TRBD2, 5 bases. CDR1 is MNHEY and CDR2 is SMNVEV in the germline V gene (reference sequence). The CDR3 has 13 residues. The V gene lost 2 bases and the J gene lost 6 bases, with 8 bases spanning the gap. The CDR3 loop is CASSLGSTNEQFF. The DNA of the CDR3 is TGTGCCAGCAGTTTAGGGAGCACCAATGAGCAGTTCTTC.

This chain links TRBV27 with TRBJ1-1; 9 nucleotides line up with TRBD1. V lost 5 bases, J lost 3 bases, and 7 bases stayed unmatched. The CDR3 totals 15 residues. From germline, CDR1 is MNHEY and CDR2 SMNVEV (reference sequence). CDR3 amino acids: CASSPGTGRDTEAFF. The CDR3 bases are TGTGCCAGCAGTCCCGGGACAGGGCGGGACACTGAAGCTTTCTTT.

J is TRBJ2-3 and V is TRBV6-2 or TRBV6-3; TRBD1 matches 7 bases. The V gene's germline CDR1 is MNHEY and CDR2 SVGEGT. The CDR3 contains 14 residues. Trimming removed 0 bases from V and 6 bases from J; junction bases left unmatched: 3. CDR3 nucleotides: TGTGCCAGCAGTTACTCAGACAGGGTGGATACGCAGTATTTT. Its protein product is CASSYSDRVDTQYF.

This chain uses TRBV9 with TRBJ1-3, with a tentative D call TRBD1 (6 bases). The CDR3 consists of 17 residues. Germline V lookup: CDR1 SGDLS, CDR2 YYNGEE. The germline V and J ends were trimmed by 0 bases and 7 bases, with 20 bases remaining between them. The DNA for the CDR3 is TGTGCCAGCAGCGTAGCTACTGGACAGACTCTGGCTAACACCATATATTTT. The encoded protein is CASSVATGQTLANTIYF.

On this clone itself: One end of the junction does not line up with germline, which may come from a read error. Other nucleotide sequences from this sample produce the same CDR3. The gene calls are TRBV11-2 and TRBJ1-6, with D unclear. There are 12 residues in the CDR3. From germline, CDR1 is SGHAT and CDR2 FQNNGV. CDR3 DNA: TGTGCTAGCAGCTCCCTAAATTCACCCCTCCACTTT. Translating it yields CASSSLNSPLHF.

This clone was found once. The CDR3 here is CASSPRATVNEQFF. As DNA, the CDR3 is TGTGCCAGCAGTCCTCGAGCGACAGTTAATGAGCAGTTCTTC. This chain links TRBV6-5 with TRBJ2-1; D possibly corresponds to TRBD1 (5 bases). Per germline, CDR1 MNHEY and CDR2 SVGAGI. This CDR3 region has 14 residues. V lost 5 bases to trimming and J lost 7 bases, with 15 bases between them.

The V gene is TRBV6-5, the J gene TRBJ2-1; the D is unclear. Deletions cut 3 bases from V and 3 bases from J, with 9 bases between. Germline V CDR1 and CDR2: MNHEY, SVGAGI. The CDR3 covers 14 residues. The CDR3 region has the DNA TGTGCCAGCAGTTATTCCAGGATCTACAATGAGCAGTTCTTC. Translating it yields CASSYSRIYNEQFF.

J is TRBJ2-1 and V is TRBV6-2 or TRBV6-3, with TRBD2 matching 12 bases. Looked up from germline, CDR1 is MNHEY and CDR2 is SVGEGT. The CDR3 extends over 14 amino acids. Germline trimming cut 6 bases from V and 9 bases from J; bases unmatched to any gene: 6. The CDR3, as DNA: TGTGCCAGCAGCCCGCTAGCGGGAGGGGGTGAGCAGTTCTTC. This gives the protein CASSPLAGGGEQFF.

The chain employs TRBV3-1 (or the pseudogene TRBV3-2) and TRBJ2-7; possible D gene TRBD1, 5 bases. Trimming removed 5 bases from V and 2 bases from J, with 10 bases in between. The CDR3 is 13 residues long. CDR1 is LGHDT, CDR2 YNNKEL, per germline (reference sequence). This CDR3 is CASSGPGTYEQYF. CDR3 in DNA: TGTGCCAGCAGCGGGCCAGGGACCTACGAGCAGTACTTC.

This chain connects TRBV5-4 to TRBJ2-3; D is perhaps TRBD1 (5 bases). Trimming pared 0 bases from V and 0 bases from J, leaving 5 bases between. Looked up from germline, CDR1 is SGHNT and CDR2 is YYREEE (reference sequence). The CDR3 totals 14 residues. The DNA of the CDR3 is TGTGCCAGCAGCTTGGGACAGAGCACAGATACGCAGTATTTT. Its protein product is CASSLGQSTDTQYF. The entire variable domain, with the rest obtained from reference TRBV5-4 and TRBJ2-3, is as follows: ETGVTQSPTHLIKTRGQQVTLRCSSQSGHNTVSWYQQALGQGPQFIFQYYREEENGRGNFPPRFSGLQFPNYSSELNVNALELDDSALYLCASSLGQSTDTQYFGPGTRLTVL.

The gene calls are TRBV7-9 and TRBJ1-2, with 10 nucleotides matching TRBD1. The V and J ends lost 7 bases and 8 bases, in that order; junction bases with no gene match: 10. Germline-derived CDR1 and CDR2 are SEHNR and FQNEAQ (reference sequence). The CDR3 has 14 residues. The CDR3 sequence: CASNSDGQGGGYTF. The DNA for the CDR3 is TGTGCCAGCAACTCAGATGGACAGGGGGGCGGCTACACCTTC.

V is TRBV28 and J is TRBJ1-5; no reliable D call. The CDR3 length is 13 residues. Trimming left V 2 bases short and J 7 bases short, with 9 bases between. Germline lookup yields CDR1 MDHEN and CDR2 SYDVKM. The CDR3 protein is CASSLGVRQPQHF. For the CDR3, the DNA is TGTGCCAGCAGTTTAGGAGTTAGGCAGCCCCAGCATTTT.

The chain couples TRBV19 to TRBJ2-5, with 10 bases matching TRBD2. Trimming took 1 base from V and 5 from J; bases not matched to a gene: 4. The CDR3 runs 15 residues. CDR1 LNHDA and CDR2 SQIVND come from the germline V gene (reference sequence). The CDR3 DNA follows: TGTGCCAGTAGTATAGGAGCGGGAGGGCAGGAGACCCAGTACTTC. Its translation is CASSIGAGGQETQYF.

The CDR3 here is CATSDGGQGASGYTF. The DNA of the CDR3 is TGTGCCACCAGTGATGGGGGACAGGGGGCGAGTGGCTACACCTTC. The chain joins TRBV24-1 to TRBJ1-2; 12 nucleotides line up with TRBD1. With V trimmed by 3 bases and J by 7 bases, 5 bases remained unmatched. The CDR3 is made up of 15 amino acids. Per germline, CDR1 KGHDR and CDR2 SFDVKD.

Written as DNA, the CDR3 is TGCGCCAGCAGACAGAATAGCAATCAGCCCCAGCATTTT. It yields the protein CASRQNSNQPQHF. J is TRBJ1-5 and V is TRBV10-2; D is uncertain. Germline CDR1 and CDR2: WSHSY and SAAADI. Trimming took off 6 bases at V and 0 bases at J, with 6 bases between the two ends. The length of the CDR3 is 13 residues.

The genes are TRBV19 and TRBJ2-5, with 13 positions matching TRBD2. This CDR3 has 13 residues. J lost 5 bases, V lost 9 bases, and 3 bases had no gene match. The germline V gene encodes CDR1 LNHDA and CDR2 SQIVND (reference sequence). CDR3 sequence: CASGLAGVETQYF. CDR3 DNA: TGTGCCAGCGGACTAGCGGGAGTGGAGACCCAGTACTTC. The variable domain in full, with the rest retrieved from reference TRBV19 and TRBJ2-5, is DGGITQSPKYLFRKEGQNVTLSCEQNLNHDAMYWYRQDPGQGLRLIYYSQIVNDFQKGDIAEGYSVSREKKESFPLTVTSAQKNPTAFYLCASGLAGVETQYFGPGTRLLVL.

V usage is TRBV5-1 and J usage is TRBJ2-5; TRBD1 is a possible D gene (5 bases). V lost 0 bases and J lost 0, with 9 bases in between. The germline gives CDR1 SGHRS, CDR2 YFSETQ. This CDR3 is 15 amino acids long. The CDR3, as DNA: TGCGCCAGCAGCTTGGAAGCAGGGCACCAAGAGACCCAGTACTTC. Amino acid sequence: CASSLEAGHQETQYF.

CDR3 sequence (DNA): TGTGCCACCAGTGACCAAGGGACTAGCGGAGAGACCCAGTACTTC. Its translation: CATSDQGTSGETQYF. The chain employs TRBV24-1 and TRBJ2-5; 11 nucleotides agree with TRBD2. CDR1 is KGHDR, CDR2 SFDVKD, per germline. V was clipped by 4 bases and J by 4 bases; unmatched bases: 4. The CDR3 extends over 15 amino acids.

The V gene is TRBV25-1, the J gene TRBJ2-5, with 7 bases fitting TRBD2. The J segment lost 2 bases and the V segment lost 4 bases, leaving 10 bases of the junction unmatched. From germline, CDR1 is MGHDK and CDR2 SYGVNS. The CDR3 loop spans 16 amino acids. The CDR3 reads CASSGPRWEGQETQYF. CDR3 bases: TGTGCCAGCAGTGGACCTCGATGGGAGGGTCAAGAGACCCAGTACTTC. Filled out from reference TRBV25-1 and TRBJ2-5, the complete variable domain reads EADIYQTPRYLVIGTGKKITLECSQTMGHDKMYWYQQDPGMELHLIHYSYGVNSTEKGDLSSESTVSRIRTEHFPLTLESARPSHTSQYLCASSGPRWEGQETQYFGPGTRLLVL.

The V call is TRBV5-4, the J call TRBJ2-7; weak D call: TRBD2 (5 bases). V shed 0 bases and J shed 1 base, with 8 bases lying between them. In germline, CDR1 is SGHNT, CDR2 YYREEE (reference sequence). The CDR3 extends over 14 amino acids. The CDR3 nucleotides are TGTGCCAGCAGCTTGGGGGAGCGATCCTACGAGCAGTACTTC. It encodes CASSLGERSYEQYF.

This clone came up once. V is TRBV4-1 and J is TRBJ2-7, with 7 bases that match TRBD1. CDR3 length: 15 amino acids. Germline assignment: CDR1 MGHRA and CDR2 YSYEKL. After removal of 3 bases from V and 3 bases from J, the junction contained 8 bases not matched to a gene. The CDR3 DNA reads as TGCGCCAGCAGCCATTCCGGGACAGACTTCTACGAGCAGTACTTC. It is translated as CASSHSGTDFYEQYF.

CDR3 coding DNA: TGCGCCAGCAGCTTGGAGCTAGCGAGTTACAAAAACATTCAGTACTTC. Amino acid sequence: CASSLELASYKNIQYF. The V gene is TRBV5-1, the J gene TRBJ2-4, with a tentative D call TRBD2 (6 bases). This CDR3 comprises 16 residues. Trimming shortened V by 0 bases and J by 3 bases, and 13 bases separated the two germline ends. Per the germline V gene, CDR1 is SGHRS and CDR2 is YFSETQ.

The V call is TRBV5-1, the J call TRBJ2-3, with D perhaps TRBD1 (6 bases). Trimming left V 1 base short and J 4 bases short, with 19 bases between. CDR1 SGHRS and CDR2 YFSETQ come from the germline V gene. There are 17 residues in the CDR3. In DNA, the CDR3 is TGCGCCAGCAGCTTGACTTACAGGGCAAGGGGTCCAGATACGCAGTATTTT. Protein sequence: CASSLTYRARGPDTQYF. Looking up the rest from reference TRBV5-1 and TRBJ2-3 gives the full variable domain: KAGVTQTPRYLIKTRGQQVTLSCSPISGHRSVSWYQQTPGQGLQFLFEYFSETQRNKGNFPGRFSGRQFSNSRSEMNVSTLELGDSALYLCASSLTYRARGPDTQYFGPGTRLTVL.